This T cell receptor (beta chain) was obtained from a study of Tregs in tolerant kidney transplant recipients. Study-wide background: Mixed chimerism was transient after nonmyeloablative marrow transplants from related graft donors. Findings and caveats of the study: Activated donor B cell expansion appeared to reveal the most relevant donor-specific TCRbeta repertoire. Biological reproducibility was not directly addressed in this study.

Unstimulated Tregs (CD4+CD25+CD127-) and CD4+CD25- non-Tregs were sorted from PBMCs. The protocol was immunoSEQ multiplex PCR, while the TCRdb copy is restricted to in-frame clones and leaves out a portion. The sample includes fewer than 40,000 clones. Turning to this clone: The antigen remains unidentified. The CDR3 is cut off 3 residues early in the read; its end comes from the germline J gene.

CDR3 length equals 13 residues. From germline, CDR1 is SGHVS and CDR2 FNYEAQ. Losses at the gene ends were 1 base for V and 6 bases for J; bases not matched to a gene: 2. Specimen: CD8+ T cells from blood, collected before the transplant. This sequence originates from a human donor who received a combined kidney and bone marrow transplant. The chain has TRBV7-6 and TRBJ1-2, with 7 bases fitting TRBD1. The CDR3 DNA, read in part, is TGTGCCAGCAGCTTAGGGCAGGGGGATGGC. It translates to CASSLGQGDG. The whole CDR3 reads CASSLGQGDGYTF.